This TCR beta chain originates from a study of blood T cell repertoires in COVID-19. As for the study in general: PBMCs, B-cell-depleted T cells, or T cells provided the cDNA or gDNA that made up the material.

As handled by the study authors: Reference gene primer amplification gave nucleated cell count estimates. The data were produced by immunoSEQ multiplex PCR, yet TCRdb's version contains in-frame clones alone and is incomplete. V and J calls and clone size are as listed in that table; D and trimming were resolved from the DNA. The table has about 200,000 clones, about nine tenths seen once. Comments on this clone: This specimen includes other DNA sequences encoding the same CDR3.

The CDR3 has 14 amino acids. CDR1 and CDR2 from the germline V gene are SGHRS and YFSETQ. Trimming at V came to 3 bases and at J to 2 bases, leaving 3 bases not matched to a gene. V is TRBV5-1 and J is TRBJ2-5; 8 positions match TRBD1. The origin of this receptor is an elderly man with acute or convalescent COVID-19. The source material was peripheral blood. CDR3 loop: CASSWGTGQETQYF. CDR3 sequence (DNA): TGCGCCAGCAGCTGGGGGACAGGACAAGAGACCCAGTACTTC.